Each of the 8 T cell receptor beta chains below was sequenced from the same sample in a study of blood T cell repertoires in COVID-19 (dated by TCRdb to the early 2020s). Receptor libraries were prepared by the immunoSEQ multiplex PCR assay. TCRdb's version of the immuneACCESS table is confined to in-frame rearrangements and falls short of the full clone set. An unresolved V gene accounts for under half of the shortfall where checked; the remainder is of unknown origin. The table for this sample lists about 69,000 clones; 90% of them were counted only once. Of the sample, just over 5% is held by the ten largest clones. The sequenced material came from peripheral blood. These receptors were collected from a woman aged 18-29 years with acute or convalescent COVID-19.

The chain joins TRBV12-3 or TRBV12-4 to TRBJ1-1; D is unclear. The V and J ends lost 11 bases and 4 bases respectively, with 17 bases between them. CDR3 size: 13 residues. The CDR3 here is CASSRTAFTEAFF. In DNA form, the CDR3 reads TGTGCCTCCTCCCGGACTGCCTTCACTGAAGCTTTCTTT.

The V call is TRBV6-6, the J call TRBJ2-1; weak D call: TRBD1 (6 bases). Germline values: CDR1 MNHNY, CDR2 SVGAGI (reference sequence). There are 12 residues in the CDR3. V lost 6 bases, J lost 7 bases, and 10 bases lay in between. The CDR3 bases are TGTGCCAGCAGGAGACAGGTTAATGAGCAGTTCTTC. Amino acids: CASRRQVNEQFF.

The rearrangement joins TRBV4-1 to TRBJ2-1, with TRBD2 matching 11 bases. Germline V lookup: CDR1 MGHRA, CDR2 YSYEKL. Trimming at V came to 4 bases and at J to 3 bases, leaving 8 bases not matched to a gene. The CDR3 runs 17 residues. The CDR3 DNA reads TGCGCCAGCAGCCGTTTGGCTAGCGGGGGGCTCTACAATGAGCAGTTCTTC. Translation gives CASSRLASGGLYNEQFF.

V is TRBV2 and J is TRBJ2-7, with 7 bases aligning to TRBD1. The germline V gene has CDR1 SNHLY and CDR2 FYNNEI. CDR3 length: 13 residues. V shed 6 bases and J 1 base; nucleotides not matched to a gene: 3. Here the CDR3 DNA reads TGTGCCAGCAGCTGGACAGGATCCTACGAGCAGTACTTC. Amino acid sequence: CASSWTGSYEQYF.

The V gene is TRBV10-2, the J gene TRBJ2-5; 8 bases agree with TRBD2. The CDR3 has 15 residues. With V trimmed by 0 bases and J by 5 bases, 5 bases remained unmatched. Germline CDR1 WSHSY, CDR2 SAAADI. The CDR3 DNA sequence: TGCGCCAGCAGTGAGTCGTTAGCGGGGTGGGAGACCCAGTACTTC. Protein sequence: CASSESLAGWETQYF.

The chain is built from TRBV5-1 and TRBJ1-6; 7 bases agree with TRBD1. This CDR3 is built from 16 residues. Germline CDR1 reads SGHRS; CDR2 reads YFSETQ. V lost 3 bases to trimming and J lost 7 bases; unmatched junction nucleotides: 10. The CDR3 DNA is TGCGCCAGCAGCTCTAACCCCAGGGGGGAGAATTCACCCCTCCACTTT. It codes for CASSSNPRGENSPLHF.

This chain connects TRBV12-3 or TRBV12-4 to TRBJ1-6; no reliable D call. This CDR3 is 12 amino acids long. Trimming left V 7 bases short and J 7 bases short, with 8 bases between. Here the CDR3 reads CASTGQNSPLHF. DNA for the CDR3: TGTGCCAGCACAGGTCAGAATTCACCCCTCCACTTT.

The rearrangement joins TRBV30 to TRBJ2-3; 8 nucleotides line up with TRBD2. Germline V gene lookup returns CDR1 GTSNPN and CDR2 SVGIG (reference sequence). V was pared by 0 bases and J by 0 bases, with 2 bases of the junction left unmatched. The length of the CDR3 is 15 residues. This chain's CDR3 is CAWSVLAASTDTQYF. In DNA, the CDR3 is TGTGCCTGGAGTGTACTAGCGGCTAGCACAGATACGCAGTATTTT.